The source of this T cell receptor beta chain is a study of T cell repertoires in cytomegalovirus infection. To note about this clonotype: Its target is unknown.

In TCRdb, the reads were re-called with MiXCR into one record per CDR3 protein. The table shows approximately 910,000 distinct CDR3 sequences, with approximately 31% occurring only once. CDR1 is MNHEY and CDR2 is SMNVEV in the germline V gene (reference sequence). Trimming took 9 bases from V and 0 from J, leaving 9 bases between them. This CDR3 comprises 14 residues. The rearrangement uses TRBV27 and TRBJ2-6; no reliable D call. The source was cultured CD8+ T cells from PBMCs, collected from culture after CMV antigen stimulation. This TCR derives from a human donor in good health (CMV status not recorded). Some clones in this sample may be carry-over from other donors' samples. In nucleotides, the CDR3 is TGTGCCAGTTGGGGATACTCTGGGGCCAACGTCCTGACTTTC. This sequence encodes CASWGYSGANVLTF.